This TCR beta chain derives from a study of spatial heterogeneity in lung cancer. Study-wide context: Samples were obtained from about 75 donors, all untreated early-stage non-small cell lung cancer patients. Any follow-up PBMC samples that were available went on to be sequenced, and the median time to follow-up was around 25 months after resection. Unique TCR and UMI combinations averaged more than ten appearances each in raw reads.

This clonotype has a handful of counts. The ends lost 7 bases at V and 7 bases at J; junction bases unmatched: 6. This CDR3 comprises 14 residues. TCRdb reanalysed the 5' RACE reads using MiXCR and keeps one entry per CDR3 protein. This table has about 110,000 distinct CDR3 sequences, 10% to 11% appearing once. Time point indicated: blood at routine non-recurrence follow-up after resection. Unsorted samples of tumor, nontumor lung or frozen PBMC had their whole RNA sequenced. The chain carries TRBV12-3 or TRBV12-4 and TRBJ2-2, with TRBD2 matching over 10 bases. The clonotype was recovered from a female donor with early-stage non-small cell lung cancer. Sequenced here: PBMCs, sampled at follow-up. The CDR3 reads CASNTGLAIGELFF. CDR3 DNA: TGTGCCAGCAATACGGGACTAGCGATCGGGGAGCTGTTTTTT.